Listed below are T cell receptor beta chains from one sample, sequenced in a study of cytomegalovirus exposure and HLA in healthy donors. Repertoires were generated with immunoSEQ multiplex PCR, while TCRdb's copy carries only in-frame clones and drops some. The profile shows some 110,000 clones, about 70% of them singletons. Sequenced material: PBMCs. The origin of the receptors is a woman aged 55-70 years in good health and CMV-seropositive. Each CDR3 is given with its conserved first and last residue. The order of the fields is V gene, CDR3 length, clone size, J gene, D gene, CDR3 protein, CDR3 DNA. A D gene is named only where the DNA matches it firmly. A row's size may be missing; if present it is once, few, many or a size class.

v_gene: TRBV18; len: 17; abundance: -; j_gene: TRBJ2-5; d_gene: TRBD2; CDR3aa: CASSSPTAGVGSETQYF; CDR3nt: TGTGCCAGCTCATCTCCGACGGCGGGGGTCGGATCGGAGACCCAGTACTTC
v_gene: TRBV19; len: 15; abundance: few; j_gene: TRBJ1-1; d_gene: -; CDR3aa: CASSIYPGRVSGAFF; CDR3nt: TGTGCCAGTAGTATATATCCAGGGAGGGTCTCAGGAGCTTTCTTT
v_gene: TRBV6-5; len: 14; abundance: -; j_gene: TRBJ2-1; d_gene: -; CDR3aa: CASTRTKTNNEQFF; CDR3nt: TGTGCCAGCACCCGGACAAAAACTAACAATGAGCAGTTCTTC
v_gene: TRBV6-5; len: 13; abundance: few; j_gene: TRBJ2-7; d_gene: -; CDR3aa: CASSYGQTYEQYF; CDR3nt: TGTGCCAGCAGTTACGGGCAGACCTACGAGCAGTACTTC
v_gene: TRBV7-2; len: 12; abundance: -; j_gene: TRBJ2-1; d_gene: -; CDR3aa: CASSLRTNEQFF; CDR3nt: TGTGCCAGCAGCTTAAGGACTAATGAGCAGTTCTTC
v_gene: TRBV7-2; len: 15; abundance: -; j_gene: TRBJ2-1; d_gene: TRBD2; CDR3aa: CASSLSGGGPGEQFF; CDR3nt: TGTGCCAGCAGCTTAAGCGGGGGGGGCCCGGGGGAGCAGTTCTTC
v_gene: TRBV30; len: 12; abundance: -; j_gene: TRBJ1-2; d_gene: -; CDR3aa: CAWSLLEGGYTF; CDR3nt: TGTGCCTGGAGTCTTCTGGAGGGTGGCTACACCTTC
v_gene: TRBV6-5; len: 15; abundance: few; j_gene: TRBJ1-3; d_gene: TRBD1; CDR3aa: CASSYSQGGRNTIYF; CDR3nt: TGTGCCAGCAGTTACTCACAGGGGGGACGAAACACCATATATTTT
v_gene: TRBV4-3; len: 16; abundance: -; j_gene: TRBJ1-5; d_gene: TRBD1; CDR3aa: CASSQETGGSNQPQHF; CDR3nt: TGCGCCAGCAGCCAGGAGACAGGGGGTAGCAATCAGCCCCAGCATTTT
v_gene: TRBV6-1; len: 14; abundance: -; j_gene: TRBJ2-7; d_gene: TRBD1; CDR3aa: CASKIRDRAYEQYF; CDR3nt: TGTGCCAGCAAGATCCGGGACAGGGCCTACGAGCAGTACTTC
v_gene: TRBV7-3; len: 14; abundance: -; j_gene: TRBJ2-5; d_gene: TRBD1; CDR3aa: CASSYAGTGETQYF; CDR3nt: TGTGCCAGCAGCTACGCCGGGACAGGGGAGACCCAGTACTTC
v_gene: TRBV11-2; len: 16; abundance: -; j_gene: TRBJ2-5; d_gene: -; CDR3aa: CASSLEGDSYQETQYF; CDR3nt: TGTGCCAGCAGCTTAGAGGGCGACAGCTACCAAGAGACCCAGTACTTC
v_gene: TRBV9; len: 16; abundance: few; j_gene: TRBJ1-6; d_gene: -; CDR3aa: CASSVDVSSYNSPLHF; CDR3nt: TGTGCCAGCAGCGTAGATGTTAGCTCCTATAATTCACCCCTCCACTTT
v_gene: TRBV13; len: 13; abundance: -; j_gene: TRBJ2-7; d_gene: -; CDR3aa: CASSSQGVYEQYF; CDR3nt: TGTGCCAGCAGCTCGCAGGGTGTTTACGAGCAGTACTTC
v_gene: TRBV5-1; len: 15; abundance: -; j_gene: TRBJ2-7; d_gene: TRBD1; CDR3aa: CASSWTGGNNYEQYF; CDR3nt: TGCGCCAGCAGCTGGACAGGGGGCAATAACTACGAGCAGTACTTC
v_gene: TRBV6-5; len: 14; abundance: -; j_gene: TRBJ1-5; d_gene: TRBD1; CDR3aa: CASRPGQGRQPQHF; CDR3nt: TGTGCCAGCAGGCCGGGACAGGGCAGGCAGCCCCAGCATTTT
v_gene: TRBV9; len: 15; abundance: -; j_gene: TRBJ1-4; d_gene: -; CDR3aa: CASSVDPSGGEKLFF; CDR3nt: TGTGCCAGCAGCGTTGACCCTTCGGGGGGGGAAAAACTGTTTTTT
v_gene: TRBV28; len: 15; abundance: few; j_gene: TRBJ1-4; d_gene: TRBD1; CDR3aa: CASRGGTATNEKLFF; CDR3nt: TGTGCCAGCAGGGGCGGGACAGCAACTAATGAAAAACTGTTTTTT
v_gene: TRBV7-2; len: 14; abundance: few; j_gene: TRBJ1-4; d_gene: -; CDR3aa: CASSEQASGEKLFF; CDR3nt: TGTGCCAGCAGCGAACAGGCCAGTGGTGAAAAACTGTTTTTT
v_gene: TRBV27; len: 16; abundance: -; j_gene: TRBJ2-3; d_gene: TRBD2; CDR3aa: CASSSWTSGNTDTQYF; CDR3nt: TGTGCCAGCAGTTCATGGACTAGCGGGAACACAGATACGCAGTATTTT
v_gene: TRBV2; len: 14; abundance: -; j_gene: TRBJ1-6; d_gene: TRBD1; CDR3aa: CASSRRGLIIALHF; CDR3nt: TGTGCCAGCAGTCGCAGGGGGCTTATTATAGCCCTCCACTTT
v_gene: TRBV11-2; len: 15; abundance: few; j_gene: TRBJ2-7; d_gene: -; CDR3aa: CASSLASSESYEQYF; CDR3nt: TGTGCCAGCAGCTTAGCTTCTAGCGAGTCCTACGAGCAGTACTTC
v_gene: TRBV11-3; len: 13; abundance: -; j_gene: TRBJ2-5; d_gene: TRBD2; CDR3aa: CASSGLAEETQYF; CDR3nt: TGTGCCAGCAGCGGGCTAGCGGAAGAGACCCAGTACTTC
v_gene: TRBV6-5; len: 14; abundance: -; j_gene: TRBJ2-7; d_gene: TRBD2; CDR3aa: CASSRSGLSYEQYF; CDR3nt: TGTGCCAGCAGCCGTAGCGGGCTCTCCTACGAGCAGTACTTC
v_gene: TRBV4-3; len: 16; abundance: -; j_gene: TRBJ2-1; d_gene: TRBD2; CDR3aa: CASSLLAGGSYNEQFF; CDR3nt: TGCGCCAGCAGCCTATTAGCGGGGGGGTCCTACAATGAGCAGTTCTTC
v_gene: TRBV18; len: 16; abundance: -; j_gene: TRBJ1-1; d_gene: -; CDR3aa: CASSFFRGGEIAEAFF; CDR3nt: TGTGCCAGCTCATTTTTTAGAGGGGGAGAAATTGCTGAAGCTTTCTTT
v_gene: TRBV6-5; len: 14; abundance: -; j_gene: TRBJ1-5; d_gene: TRBD1; CDR3aa: CASSSGTGNQPQHF; CDR3nt: TGTGCCAGCAGTTCCGGGACAGGCAATCAGCCCCAGCATTTT
v_gene: TRBV5-6; len: 14; abundance: -; j_gene: TRBJ1-3; d_gene: -; CDR3aa: CASSSGPSGNTIYF; CDR3nt: TGTGCCAGCAGCTCAGGCCCCTCTGGAAACACCATATATTTT
v_gene: TRBV19; len: 12; abundance: few; j_gene: TRBJ1-4; d_gene: -; CDR3aa: CASSPRERKLFF; CDR3nt: TGTGCCAGTAGTCCACGAGAAAGAAAACTGTTTTTT